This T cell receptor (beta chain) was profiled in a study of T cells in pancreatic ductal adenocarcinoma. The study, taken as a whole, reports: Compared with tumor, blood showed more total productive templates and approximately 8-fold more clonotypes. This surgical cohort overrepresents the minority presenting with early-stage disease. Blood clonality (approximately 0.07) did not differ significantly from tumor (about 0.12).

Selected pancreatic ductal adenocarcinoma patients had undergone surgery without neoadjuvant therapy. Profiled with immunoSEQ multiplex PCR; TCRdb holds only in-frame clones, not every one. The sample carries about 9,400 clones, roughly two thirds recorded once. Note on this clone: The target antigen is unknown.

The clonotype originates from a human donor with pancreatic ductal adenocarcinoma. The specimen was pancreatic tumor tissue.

In DNA form, the CDR3 reads TGTGCCAGCAGCCAAGAACTAGCGGGGGGGTACAATGAGCAGTTCTTC. Encoded protein: CASSQELAGGYNEQFF. The V gene is TRBV4-2, the J gene TRBJ2-1, with 13 bases aligning to TRBD2. After removal of 0 bases from V and 4 bases from J, the junction contained 0 bases not matched to a gene. CDR3 length: 16 amino acids. CDR1 is LGHNA and CDR2 is YNFKEQ in the germline V gene.